The clone carrying this T cell receptor beta chain was counted only a few times. The antigen is undetermined. This sample is part of a study of T-cell reconstitution after alpha-beta-depleted transplantation in children. Molecular barcoding with unique molecular identifiers was used for the TCRbeta library. A single record per CDR3 protein comes from TCRdb applying MiXCR to the PCR reads. The sample yields fewer than 85,000 distinct CDR3 sequences, about 14% seen once. This CDR3 comprises 13 residues. Trimming cost V 1 base and J 10 bases, with 10 bases left between them. Broader study findings: Alpha-beta T cells about two months after transplant reportedly derived from several hundred expanded graft clones.

This receptor was obtained from a male patient between 2 and 9 years old who had a stem cell transplant for acute lymphoblastic leukemia, so the T cells may come from the graft donor. The sequencing used PBMCs, mostly from graft donor cells, collected 180 days after TCRalphabeta/CD19-depleted stem cell transplant. The chain links TRBV12-3 or TRBV12-4 to TRBJ2-2; D might be TRBD1 (6 bases). CDR3: CASSLVTGQELFF. The CDR3 DNA reads TGTGCCAGCAGTTTAGTAACAGGGCAGGAGCTGTTTTTT.